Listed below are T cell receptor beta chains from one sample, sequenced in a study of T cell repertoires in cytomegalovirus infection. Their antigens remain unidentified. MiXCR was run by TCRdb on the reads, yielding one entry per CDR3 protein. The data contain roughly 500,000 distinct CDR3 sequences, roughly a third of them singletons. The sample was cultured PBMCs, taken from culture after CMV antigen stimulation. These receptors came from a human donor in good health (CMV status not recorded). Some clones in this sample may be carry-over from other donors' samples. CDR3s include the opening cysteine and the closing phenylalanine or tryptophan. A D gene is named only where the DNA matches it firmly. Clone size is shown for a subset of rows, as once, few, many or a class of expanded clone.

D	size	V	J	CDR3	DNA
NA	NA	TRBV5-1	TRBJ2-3	CASSLGPDGTDTQYF	TGCGCCAGCAGCTTGGGCCCAGACGGCACAGATACGCAGTATTTT
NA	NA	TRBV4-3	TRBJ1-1	CASSQENWSLGVEANTEAFF	TGCGCCAGCAGCCAAGAAAACTGGTCCCTAGGGGTGGAAGCGAACACTGAAGCTTTCTTT
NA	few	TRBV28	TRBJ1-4	CASSPRDTSEKLFF	TGTGCCAGCAGCCCGAGGGACACCAGCGAAAAACTGTTTTTT
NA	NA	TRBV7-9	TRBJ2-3	CASSLPWADTQYF	TGTGCCAGCAGCCTACCGTGGGCAGATACGCAGTATTTT
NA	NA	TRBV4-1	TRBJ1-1	CASSQRVGRVNTEAFF	TGCGCCAGCAGCCAACGAGTAGGGAGGGTGAACACTGAAGCTTTCTTT
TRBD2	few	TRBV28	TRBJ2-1	CASISGSAPYNEQFF	TGTGCCAGCATTAGCGGGAGTGCCCCCTACAATGAGCAGTTCTTC
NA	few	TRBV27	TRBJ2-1	CASSSLGWDNEQFF	TGTGCCAGCAGTTCCCTCGGATGGGACAATGAGCAGTTCTTC
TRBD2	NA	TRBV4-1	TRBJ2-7	CASSQGRAGGYEQYF	TGCGCCAGCAGCCAAGGCAGAGCGGGAGGATACGAGCAGTACTTC
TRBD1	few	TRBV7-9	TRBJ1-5	CASSLEGQFNQPQHF	TGTGCCAGCAGCTTAGAGGGACAGTTCAATCAGCCCCAGCATTTT
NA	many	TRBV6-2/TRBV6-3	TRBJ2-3	CASSWNPLAGDTQYF	TGTGCCAGCAGTTGGAATCCACTGGCGGGAGATACGCAGTATTTT
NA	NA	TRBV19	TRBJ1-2	CATKGTLGYGYTF	TGTGCCACAAAGGGGACCCTGGGCTATGGCTACACCTTC
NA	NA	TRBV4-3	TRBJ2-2	CASSQHMSRGNTGELFF	TGCGCCAGCAGCCAACATATGAGCAGGGGGAACACCGGGGAGCTGTTTTTT
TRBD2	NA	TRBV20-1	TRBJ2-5	CSAAGVGETQYF	TGCAGTGCTGCGGGAGTCGGTGAGACCCAGTACTTC
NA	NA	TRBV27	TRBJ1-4	CASRVAGLNQKLFF	TGTGCCAGCAGAGTTGCCGGCCTTAATCAAAAACTGTTTTTT
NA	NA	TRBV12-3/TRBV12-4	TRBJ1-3	CASSYTGSGNTIYF	TGTGCCAGCAGTTATACAGGGTCTGGAAACACCATATATTTT
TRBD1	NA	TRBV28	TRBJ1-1	CAIRTGLMNTEAFF	TGTGCCATACGGACAGGGCTCATGAACACTGAAGCTTTCTTT
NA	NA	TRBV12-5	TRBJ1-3	CASGAGFAGNTIYF	TGTGCTAGTGGGGCAGGGTTCGCTGGAAACACCATATATTTT
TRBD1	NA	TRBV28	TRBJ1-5	CASSSGQGFQPQHF	TGTGCCAGCAGTTCGGGACAGGGCTTTCAGCCCCAGCATTTT
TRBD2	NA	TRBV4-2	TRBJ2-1	CASSQDLAASGEQFF	TGTGCCAGCAGCCAAGATCTAGCGGCTAGCGGTGAGCAGTTCTTC